These T cell receptor beta chains were read from a single sample in a study of Tregs in tolerant kidney transplant recipients. Using immunoSEQ multiplex PCR, the repertoire was profiled, and TCRdb retains in-frame clones only, with some absent. The profile shows approximately 60,000 clones, around 87% of them singletons. Material: CD4+ T cells from blood (PBMCs), obtained 6 months after the transplant. These receptors all come from a human patient who received a combined kidney and bone marrow transplant. The graft donor may be the source of some T cells. The CDR3 runs from the conserved cysteine through the conserved F or W. The order of the fields is V gene, D gene, J gene, clone size, CDR3 DNA, CDR3 protein. A D gene is named only where the DNA matches it firmly. Some rows mark clone size as missing; the rest say once, few, many or name a class of expanded clone.

TRBV30	TRBD1	TRBJ1-2	.	TGTGCCTGGACCGGGGACAGGGCGGCTGACTATGGCTACACCTTC	CAWTGDRAADYGYTF
TRBV28	TRBD1	TRBJ2-7	.	TGTGCCAGCAGTTTACCCGGGACAGTTGCCGAGCAGTACTTC	CASSLPGTVAEQYF
TRBV6-5	.	TRBJ1-6	.	TGTGCCAGCAGCAAGACAGGAAATAATTCACCCCTCCACTTT	CASSKTGNNSPLHF
TRBV4-1	TRBD2	TRBJ2-3	.	TGCGCCAGCAGCCAGACTAGCGGGAGGGCCTCGGCGGATACGCAGTATTTT	CASSQTSGRASADTQYF
TRBV9	.	TRBJ2-2	once	TGTGCCAGCAGCGTAGCTGAGAGACAAAACACCGGGGAGCTGTTTTTT	CASSVAERQNTGELFF
TRBV7-2	TRBD1	TRBJ1-1	once	TGTGCCAGCAGCTTAGCGGCGGCGGGACAGGTCGATATCATGAACACTGAAGCTTTCTTT	CASSLAAAGQVDIMNTEAFF
TRBV28	.	TRBJ1-5	once	TGTGCCAGCAGTTTAAGGAAACGAGGAAATCAGCCCCAGCATTTT	CASSLRKRGNQPQHF
TRBV5-1	.	TRBJ2-7	.	TGCGCCAGCAGCTTGAGTGGGATGGCGGGCCACGAGCAGTACTTC	CASSLSGMAGHEQYF
TRBV5-4	TRBD2	TRBJ2-7	once	TGTGCCAGCAGCACCTCTAGCGGGAGCTCCTACGAGCAGTACTTC	CASSTSSGSSYEQYF
TRBV4-3	.	TRBJ2-3	.	TGCGCCAGCAGCCAAGTTATGCAGGGCCCCTTCACAGATACGCAGTATTTT	CASSQVMQGPFTDTQYF
TRBV18	TRBD1	TRBJ2-5	.	TGTGCCAGCTCACCGGGACAGGGACGAGAGACCCAGTACTTC	CASSPGQGRETQYF
TRBV27	.	TRBJ2-7	.	TGTGCCAGCAGTTTAAGGGACACCTACTCTTACGAGCAGTACTTC	CASSLRDTYSYEQYF
TRBV11-2	.	TRBJ2-1	medium-sized	TGTGCCAGCAGCTTAGATCGTAGGGGCAATGAGCAGTTCTTC	CASSLDRRGNEQFF